This TCR beta chain came from a study of vaccination and CD4 T cells after COVID-19 (dated by TCRdb to between 2021 and 2023). Some background on the complete study: Convalescent patients had a positive SARS-CoV-2 result on nasal swab PCR, and of these patients, several had mild disease and one had severe disease. In the convalescent cohort there were six males and four females, among whom were two Hispanic individuals, seven Caucasians, two Asians and one multiracial person. Participants received two doses of either the Pfizer-BioNTech BNT162b2 vaccine (n=8) or the Moderna mRNA-1273 vaccine (n=2). Post-COVID blood samples were collected from convalescent patients a median of roughly 100 days after diagnosis, with a range of roughly 30 to 161 days. Post-vaccine blood samples were obtained a median of around 74 days after the second vaccine dose, with a range of about 12 to 241 days. Overlapping spike peptide pools from SARS-CoV-2 and from the common cold coronaviruses HCoV-NL63, HCoV-OC43 and HCoV-229E were used as culture stimuli. As controls, cultures received a CEFX viral epitope pool (the positive control), an HIV-1 Nef peptide pool (the negative control), or no peptide at all. In roughly 10 COVID-19 convalescent patients and a few infection-naive healthy vaccine recipients, the spike-specific CD4+ TCR repertoire before mRNA vaccination was compared with the repertoire after mRNA vaccination. General conclusions and limits of the study: Only a relatively small number of convalescent patients were included in the study, and early timepoints following natural infection were not analyzed. In convalescent patients, a median around 86% of post-vaccine SARS-CoV-2-reactive clones were detected only after vaccination, suggesting vaccine-specific priming. The median count of SARS-CoV-2-reactive clonotypes went up from around 23 after infection to a few dozen after vaccination, although the change was not significant. In convalescent patients, nearly all vaccine-specific clones (304 of 307) were found to be mono-reactive for SARS-CoV-2 spike rather than cross-reactive with common cold coronaviruses.

The receptor library was made with PCR. At the Johns Hopkins FTIC core, DNA from the cultured CD4+ T cells underwent TCR sequencing with the Oncomine TCR Beta short-read assay. The QIAamp micro DNA kit was used to extract genomic DNA from the cultured CD4+ T cells. Oncomine TCR Beta libraries made from cultured CD4+ T cells were pooled using unique dual indexes and sequenced on an Illumina iSeq 100. Per the authors' processing: Non-productive sequences were filtered out, and CDR3s that did not start with C, did not end with F or W, or were shorter than 7 amino acids were discarded. The MANAFEST web application was used to identify antigen-specific clonotypes by comparing peptide-stimulated wells against reference wells and other culture wells. Positive clones required FDR below 0.05, an odds ratio above 5, and productive frequency above 0.1% in at least two of three replicate wells. A clonotype counted as cross-reactive if it showed significant expansion both in the SARS-CoV-2 spike wells and in at least one common cold coronavirus spike condition. Similarity between CDR3 sequences was evaluated in R version 3.6.1 using Levenshtein distances (stringdist) and unrooted phylogenetic trees (ape). TCRdb trimmed public reads at Q25 via fastp, called clones via MiXCR and kept in-frame beta chains. CDR3 protein duplicates are merged, each entry listing the most common genes and DNA. TCRdb's processing, not the authors', yielded these V and J calls. The sample table contains 20,000 or so distinct CDR3 sequences; only one count was recorded for roughly 23% of them. The ten most abundant clones make up 7.8% of the sample.

The germline V gene (reference sequence) sets CDR1 to DFQATT and CDR2 to SNEGSKA. The V and J ends are trimmed by 2 bases and 6 bases, leaving 10 bases between them. Taken from cysteine to phenylalanine, the CDR3 has 13 residues. Only the CDR3 region is kept as DNA, spanning 39 bases read in frame from base 1. This clonotype appeared a few times. Its antigen target is currently unknown. Per-base qualities were not stored, and no clone one base away is much larger. The treatment or condition label here, explained by the study, means: roughly ten-day PBMC culture with coronavirus spike peptide pools or control peptides (ViraFEST assay). The ViraFEST assay was used in the study, in which antigen-specific T cells were expanded with peptide pools and expanded clonotypes were subsequently identified by TCR sequencing. The convalescent patients' positive SARS-CoV-2 PCR tests were from March to December 2020, which was before the Alpha, Beta and Delta variants emerged in the United States. Each well held 1.5 million to 2.5 million PBMCs cultured with 10 ug/ml peptide pools in IMDM containing approximately 4.8% human AB serum and 8 to 10 IU/ml IL-2. Half of the culture medium was replaced with fresh IL-2-containing medium on days 3 and 7. Once the cells had been in culture for about 10 days, the EasySep CD4+ T cell isolation kit was used to isolate CD4+ T cells by negative selection. Ficoll-Paque Plus gradient centrifugation was used to isolate PBMCs from whole blood, and the isolated PBMCs were then either used fresh or cryopreserved at -140C. Each culture condition was generally run in triplicate wells.

This clonotype originated in a human donor with COVID-19. The rearranged segments are TRBV20-1 and TRBJ1-4, and possibly TRBD1, on 5 matching bases. Sequencing was carried out using cultured CD4+ T cells from blood. The CDR3 amino acid sequence is: CSARMGVDEKLFF. The nucleotide sequence reads TGCAGTGCTAGAATGGGGGTAGATGAAAAACTGTTTTTT.